The rows below give T cell receptor beta chains drawn from one sample of a study of cytomegalovirus exposure and HLA in healthy donors. Profiled with immunoSEQ multiplex PCR; TCRdb holds only in-frame clones, not every one. The sample includes about 160,000 clones, 81% seen only once; the top ten take under 2%. The material sequenced was PBMCs. The origin of the receptors is a woman aged 18-29 years in good health and CMV-seronegative. Both conserved end residues are part of each CDR3. The D gene is left open where the match is weak. Expanded clones are given a class, and other clones once, few, many or no size at all.

V gene: TRBV6-4; D gene: TRBD1; J gene: TRBJ1-5; clone size: -; CDR3 protein: CASSETGGIGNQPQHF; CDR3 DNA: TGTGCCAGCAGTGAGACAGGGGGAATTGGCAATCAGCCCCAGCATTTT
V gene: TRBV13; D gene: TRBD2; J gene: TRBJ2-7; clone size: -; CDR3 protein: CASSFRGLAGGGVYEQYF; CDR3 DNA: TGTGCCAGCAGCTTCAGGGGACTAGCGGGGGGGGGAGTCTACGAGCAGTACTTC
V gene: TRBV7-9; D gene: -; J gene: TRBJ2-3; clone size: -; CDR3 protein: CASSTDSSTDTQYF; CDR3 DNA: TGTGCCAGCAGCACGGACAGTAGCACAGATACGCAGTATTTT
V gene: TRBV4-1; D gene: TRBD1; J gene: TRBJ2-7; clone size: -; CDR3 protein: CASSQTDRGLYEQYF; CDR3 DNA: TGCGCCAGCAGCCAGACCGACAGGGGGCTCTACGAGCAGTACTTC
V gene: TRBV11-2; D gene: -; J gene: TRBJ1-5; clone size: few; CDR3 protein: CASSNFLNQPQHF; CDR3 DNA: TGTGCCAGCAGCAACTTTTTGAATCAGCCCCAGCATTTT
V gene: TRBV6-1; D gene: TRBD2; J gene: TRBJ2-3; clone size: -; CDR3 protein: CASSEGTSGSDTQYF; CDR3 DNA: TGTGCCAGCAGTGAAGGGACTAGCGGGAGTGATACGCAGTATTTT
V gene: TRBV6-6; D gene: -; J gene: TRBJ2-3; clone size: -; CDR3 protein: CASSYSSGDTQYF; CDR3 DNA: TGTGCCAGCAGTTACTCCTCGGGAGATACGCAGTATTTT
V gene: TRBV6-6; D gene: TRBD1; J gene: TRBJ1-2; clone size: -; CDR3 protein: CASRAGQGAAYGYTF; CDR3 DNA: TGTGCCAGCAGGGCCGGACAGGGGGCGGCCTATGGCTACACCTTC
V gene: TRBV18; D gene: TRBD1; J gene: TRBJ2-5; clone size: -; CDR3 protein: CASSPIPMTGSERAQYF; CDR3 DNA: TGTGCCAGCTCACCTATTCCGATGACAGGGTCGGAGAGGGCCCAGTACTTC
V gene: TRBV27; D gene: TRBD2; J gene: TRBJ2-1; clone size: few; CDR3 protein: CASSRALAGWRNEQFF; CDR3 DNA: TGTGCCAGCAGCCGAGCCCTAGCGGGCTGGCGAAATGAGCAGTTCTTC
V gene: TRBV4-1; D gene: TRBD1; J gene: TRBJ1-5; clone size: -; CDR3 protein: CASSQDLGTGLQPQHF; CDR3 DNA: TGCGCCAGCAGCCAAGATCTCGGGACAGGGCTTCAGCCCCAGCATTTT
V gene: TRBV7-9; D gene: TRBD1; J gene: TRBJ1-2; clone size: -; CDR3 protein: CSSSSRDSDYGYTF; CDR3 DNA: TGTTCCAGCAGCTCCCGGGACAGCGATTATGGCTACACCTTC
V gene: TRBV6-1; D gene: -; J gene: TRBJ1-5; clone size: -; CDR3 protein: CATDPPRDSNQPQHF; CDR3 DNA: TGTGCCACCGACCCCCCTCGGGATAGCAATCAGCCCCAGCATTTT
V gene: TRBV9; D gene: -; J gene: TRBJ2-1; clone size: -; CDR3 protein: CASSVLGGPYNEQFF; CDR3 DNA: TGTGCCAGCAGCGTACTGGGGGGTCCTTACAATGAGCAGTTCTTC
V gene: TRBV5-1; D gene: -; J gene: TRBJ1-2; clone size: -; CDR3 protein: CASRVGEVNYGYTF; CDR3 DNA: TGCGCCAGCAGGGTCGGCGAGGTAAACTATGGCTACACCTTC
V gene: TRBV11-2; D gene: TRBD2; J gene: TRBJ2-5; clone size: -; CDR3 protein: CASSLESRGGPSETQYF; CDR3 DNA: TGTGCCAGCAGCTTAGAGTCTCGGGGGGGGCCCTCGGAGACCCAGTACTTC
V gene: TRBV4-2; D gene: -; J gene: TRBJ2-2; clone size: -; CDR3 protein: CASSHSGMGTGELFF; CDR3 DNA: TGTGCCAGCAGCCATTCAGGGATGGGCACCGGGGAGCTGTTTTTT
V gene: TRBV7-9; D gene: -; J gene: TRBJ1-5; clone size: -; CDR3 protein: CASSFTGSNQPQHF; CDR3 DNA: TGTGCCAGCAGCTTTACAGGGAGCAATCAGCCCCAGCATTTT
V gene: TRBV27; D gene: TRBD1; J gene: TRBJ2-2; clone size: -; CDR3 protein: CASSFRGHTGELFF; CDR3 DNA: TGTGCCAGCAGTTTCAGGGGGCACACCGGGGAGCTGTTTTTT
V gene: TRBV6-5; D gene: -; J gene: TRBJ1-2; clone size: few; CDR3 protein: CASSPPLGGNYGYTF; CDR3 DNA: TGTGCCAGCAGTCCCCCCTTAGGGGGAAACTATGGCTACACCTTC
V gene: TRBV19; D gene: -; J gene: TRBJ1-5; clone size: -; CDR3 protein: CASRPLIWAGDNQPQHF; CDR3 DNA: TGTGCCAGTAGGCCCCTGATTTGGGCAGGGGACAATCAGCCCCAGCATTTT
V gene: TRBV29-1; D gene: -; J gene: TRBJ2-7; clone size: few; CDR3 protein: CSVDAGYEQYF; CDR3 DNA: TGCAGCGTTGACGCGGGTTACGAGCAGTACTTC
V gene: TRBV5-1; D gene: -; J gene: TRBJ2-5; clone size: -; CDR3 protein: CASSLSPDIQETQYF; CDR3 DNA: TGCGCCAGCAGCTTGTCCCCGGACATACAAGAGACCCAGTACTTC
V gene: TRBV5-4; D gene: -; J gene: TRBJ2-6; clone size: few; CDR3 protein: CASSPAGSGANVLTF; CDR3 DNA: TGTGCCAGCAGCCCCGCGGGCTCTGGGGCCAACGTCCTGACTTTC
V gene: TRBV29-1; D gene: -; J gene: TRBJ2-3; clone size: -; CDR3 protein: CSAFVGSGTDTQYF; CDR3 DNA: TGCAGCGCCTTTGTGGGCAGCGGGACAGATACGCAGTATTTT
V gene: TRBV18; D gene: -; J gene: TRBJ2-7; clone size: -; CDR3 protein: CASSRQYSYEQYF; CDR3 DNA: TGTGCCAGCTCCCGACAGTACTCCTACGAGCAGTACTTC
V gene: TRBV21-1; D gene: -; J gene: TRBJ2-5; clone size: -; CDR3 protein: CASSKDEPIHQETQYF; CDR3 DNA: TGTGCCAGCAGCAAAGATGAGCCTATTCATCAAGAGACCCAGTACTTC
V gene: TRBV2; D gene: -; J gene: TRBJ2-1; clone size: -; CDR3 protein: CASSARGNLDEQFF; CDR3 DNA: TGTGCCAGCAGTGCCAGGGGAAATCTTGATGAGCAGTTCTTC
V gene: TRBV5-6; D gene: -; J gene: TRBJ2-6; clone size: -; CDR3 protein: CASSLPSGANVLTF; CDR3 DNA: TGTGCCAGCAGCTTGCCGTCTGGGGCCAACGTCCTGACTTTC